This T cell receptor beta chain was observed in a study of blood T cell repertoires in COVID-19. Study-wide context: From the United States, Italy and Spain came samples of acute and convalescent COVID-19. PBMCs, B-cell-depleted T cells, or T cells provided the cDNA or gDNA that made up the material.

Under the authors' procedure: For nucleated cells, counts were estimated from reference gene primer amplification. Profiling relied on immunoSEQ multiplex PCR, and the TCRdb table lists in-frame clones only, not all of them. V and J calls and clone size are those listed in that table; D and trimming were worked out from the DNA. Among about 80,000 clones, around 69% were seen once, and the ten largest hold approximately 16%. The germline V and J ends were trimmed by 6 bases and 0 bases, with 11 bases remaining between them. The CDR3 has 14 residues. Germline CDR1 SNHLY, CDR2 FYNNEI. Sequenced sample: peripheral blood. This clonotype originated in a man between 65 and 79 years old with active or convalescent COVID-19. The genes are TRBV2 and TRBJ1-1; D perhaps matches TRBD1 (5 bases). CDR3 sequence: CASSPRVMNTEAFF. Here the CDR3 DNA reads TGTGCCAGCAGCCCCAGGGTTATGAACACTGAAGCTTTCTTT.